This entry lists 20 T cell receptor beta chains sequenced from one sample in a study of blood T cell repertoires in COVID-19. TCRdb's copy holds only in-frame clones and misses some; the assay was immunoSEQ multiplex PCR. Found here are some 250,000 clones, roughly 90% of them singletons; the top ten hold around 0.78%. Specimen: peripheral blood. The receptor source for this set is a woman aged 25 to 39 with acute or convalescent COVID-19.

This chain links TRBV23-1 with TRBJ1-5; 7 bases fit TRBD1. TRBV23-1 is classed as an ORF, of uncertain function. This CDR3 comprises 16 residues. The ends lost 4 bases at V and 2 bases at J; junction bases unmatched: 8. The CDR3 here is CASSPTPGGGNQPQHF. The CDR3 DNA reads TGCGCCAGCAGTCCAACCCCAGGGGGAGGCAATCAGCCCCAGCATTTT.

The V call is TRBV6-5, the J call TRBJ2-1; 7 positions match TRBD2. There are 14 residues in the CDR3. Germline lookup yields CDR1 MNHEY and CDR2 SVGAGI. The V gene end was trimmed by 6 bases and the J gene end by 4 bases; junction bases not matched to a gene: 6. This CDR3 is CASRPSGGYNEQFF. CDR3 nucleotides: TGTGCCAGCAGGCCTTCCGGGGGGTACAATGAGCAGTTCTTC.

This clone occurred a few times. The chain uses TRBV27 and TRBJ2-2, with TRBD2 matching over 7 bases. Germline assignment: CDR1 MNHEY and CDR2 SMNVEV (reference sequence). The trim removed 6 bases at V and 9 bases at J, leaving 13 bases unmatched. There are 15 residues in the CDR3. The CDR3 is CASRRLAHSDRELFF. The CDR3 coding sequence is TGTGCCAGCAGAAGACTAGCCCATTCCGATCGGGAGCTGTTTTTT.

The chain recombines TRBV25-1 with TRBJ2-7; no clear D. Looked up from germline, CDR1 is MGHDK and CDR2 is SYGVNS. The V gene lost 4 bases and the J gene lost 5 bases, with 15 bases spanning the gap. The CDR3 is 14 residues long. CDR3 bases: TGTGCCAGCAGTGGTGAGGCCACAAGCAACGAGCAGTACTTC. It codes for CASSGEATSNEQYF.

The chain recombines TRBV9 with TRBJ1-5; D gene uncertain. This CDR3 contains 13 residues. With 0 bases removed from V and 5 bases from J, the gap between germline ends came to 6 bases. CDR1 and CDR2 (germline): SGDLS, YYNGEE. The DNA of the CDR3 is TGTGCCAGCAGCGTAGACGCGGATCAGCCCCAGCATTTT. Its protein is CASSVDADQPQHF.

This clone was counted once. The chain carries TRBV24-1 and TRBJ2-2, with TRBD1 matching over 7 bases. Germline loops: CDR1 KGHDR, CDR2 SFDVKD. The CDR3 length is 14 residues. V shed 4 bases and J 8 bases; nucleotides not matched to a gene: 6. CDR3 loop: CATSETGSDGELFF. The DNA for the CDR3 is TGTGCCACCAGTGAGACAGGGTCGGATGGGGAGCTGTTTTTT.

The chain is built from TRBV30 and TRBJ2-7; 7 nucleotides match TRBD2. The CDR3 consists of 17 residues. Trimming at V came to 2 bases and at J to 1 base, leaving 14 bases not matched to a gene. The germline V gene has CDR1 GTSNPN and CDR2 SVGIG (reference sequence). The CDR3 DNA sequence: TGTGCCTGGAGTTTGGGGGGAGGGGCGAGGTTTTCCTACGAGCAGTACTTC. As protein: CAWSLGGGARFSYEQYF.

In the case of this clone: A read error may be the cause here, since a much bigger clone is one base away. The CDR3 nucleotides read TGCGCCAGCAGCTTGGCAGGGACGAACACCGGGGAGCTGTTTTTT. Translated: CASSLAGTNTGELFF. The chain recombines TRBV5-1 with TRBJ2-2; a weak D match, TRBD1 (5 bases). In germline, CDR1 is SGHRS, CDR2 YFSETQ. Trimming stripped 0 bases from V and 0 bases from J, with 6 bases between. CDR3 length: 15 residues. Looking up the rest from reference TRBV5-1 and TRBJ2-2 gives the full variable domain: KAGVTQTPRYLIKTRGQQVTLSCSPISGHRSVSWYQQTPGQGLQFLFEYFSETQRNKGNFPGRFSGRQFSNSRSEMNVSTLELGDSALYLCASSLAGTNTGELFFGEGSRLTVL.

The rearrangement uses TRBV10-3 and TRBJ2-7; 7 positions agree with TRBD1. The length of the CDR3 is 13 residues. Germline lookup yields CDR1 ENHRY and CDR2 SYGVKD. Trimming at V came to 11 bases and at J to 6 bases, leaving 13 bases not matched to a gene. The CDR3 nucleotides are TGTGCCGTCCGACAGGGCTTTTCCGGCGAGCAGTACTTC. Translating it yields CAVRQGFSGEQYF.

This clone turned up a few times. V gene TRBV27 combines with J gene TRBJ1-1, with 10 bases that match TRBD1. The V gene's germline CDR1 is MNHEY and CDR2 SMNVEV (reference sequence). V lost 3 bases, J lost 5 bases, and 3 bases stayed unmatched. CDR3 length: 14 amino acids. CDR3 sequence (DNA): TGTGCCAGCAGTTTCCGGACAGGGGGTACTGAAGCTTTCTTT. The encoded protein is CASSFRTGGTEAFF.

This clone was picked up one time. The chain joins TRBV6-6 to TRBJ1-1, with TRBD1 matching 7 bases. The V gene end was trimmed by 4 bases and the J gene end by 0 bases; junction bases not matched to a gene: 2. The V gene's germline CDR1 is MNHNY and CDR2 SVGAGI (reference sequence). CDR3 length equals 14 residues. Written as DNA, the CDR3 is TGTGCCAGCAGTTCACAGGGGATGAACACTGAAGCTTTCTTT. The encoded protein is CASSSQGMNTEAFF.

This chain's CDR3 is CASRSSGRVSRQYF. The CDR3 bases are TGTGCCAGCAGGTCTAGCGGGAGGGTATCACGGCAGTACTTC. J is TRBJ2-7 and V is TRBV7-9; 12 positions agree with TRBD2. CDR3 length: 14 residues. Germline CDR1 is SEHNR and CDR2 is FQNEAQ (reference sequence). J was trimmed by 9 bases and V by 6 bases; bases with no gene match: 9.

The CDR3 region is CATSRASWRYTGELFF. The CDR3 coding sequence is TGTGCCACCAGCAGAGCCTCATGGAGGTACACCGGGGAGCTGTTTTTT. The chain joins TRBV15 to TRBJ2-2; D possibly corresponds to TRBD2 (5 bases). CDR1 and CDR2 (germline): LNHNV, YYDKDF (reference sequence). Trimming left V 1 base short and J 3 bases short, with 12 bases between. The CDR3 is 16 amino acids.

The rearrangement links TRBV10-3 to TRBJ1-3; the match to TRBD1 covers 8 bases. Per germline, CDR1 ENHRY and CDR2 SYGVKD. Unmatched junction bases numbered 7, after V lost 3 bases and J lost 3 bases. The CDR3 contains 16 residues. This chain's CDR3 is CAISDPTGGYGNTIYF. For the CDR3, the DNA is TGTGCCATCAGTGACCCTACAGGGGGATATGGAAACACCATATATTTT.

In this sample, this clone turned up a few times. The V and J genes are TRBV9 and TRBJ1-5; 8 bases agree with TRBD1. V shed 3 bases, J shed 1 base, and the junction held 3 bases outside the gene matches. CDR1 is SGDLS, CDR2 YYNGEE, per germline. The CDR3 covers 15 residues. The CDR3 sequence: CASSAGQVSNQPQHF. CDR3 DNA: TGTGCCAGCAGCGCGGGACAGGTGAGCAATCAGCCCCAGCATTTT.

The chain employs TRBV10-1 and TRBJ2-5; the D gene is possibly TRBD1 (7 bases). This CDR3 has 13 residues. Trimming pared 5 bases from V and 7 bases from J, leaving 14 bases between. CDR1 is WNHNN and CDR2 is SYGVQD in the germline V gene (reference sequence). CDR3 coding DNA: TGCGCCAGCAGTCCAGGGGGGACCGGGACCCAGTACTTC. Amino acid sequence: CASSPGGTGTQYF.

This chain uses TRBV6-1 with TRBJ2-7; TRBD2 aligns across 9 bases. Trimming removed 2 bases from V and 6 bases from J; junction bases left unmatched: 11. CDR3 length: 16 amino acids. Germline V gene data show CDR1 as MNHNS and CDR2 as SASEGT. Written as DNA, the CDR3 is TGTGCCAGCAGTGAAATAGCGGGAGTCTACCCCTCCGAGCAGTACTTC. This sequence encodes CASSEIAGVYPSEQYF.

V gene TRBV24-1 combines with J gene TRBJ2-7, with 7 bases identical to TRBD2. The J segment lost 9 bases and the V segment lost 5 bases, leaving 6 bases of the junction unmatched. Germline V lookup: CDR1 KGHDR, CDR2 SFDVKD. The CDR3 sequence is 12 residues long. As DNA, the CDR3 is TGTGCCACCAGTGCGGCGGGAGCGGTGCAGTACTTC. This codes for CATSAAGAVQYF.

The J gene is TRBJ2-7, the V gene TRBV5-4, with D possibly TRBD2 on 5 matching bases. The CDR3 sequence is 13 residues long. CDR1 is SGHNT and CDR2 is YYREEE in the germline V gene (reference sequence). V gave up 6 bases and J gave up 4 bases, with 14 bases separating them. The DNA of the CDR3 is TGTGCCAGCAACCTTCTTGGAGGTTACGAGCAGTACTTC. Translation gives CASNLLGGYEQYF.

This chain joins TRBV9 and TRBJ2-1, with TRBD2 matching 10 bases. J gave up 4 bases and V 0 bases, and 7 bases lay outside the gene matches. CDR1 and CDR2 from the germline V gene are SGDLS and YYNGEE. The CDR3 sequence is 17 residues long. CDR3 loop: CASSVVALAGDYNEQFF. The CDR3 bases are TGTGCCAGCAGCGTAGTGGCTCTAGCGGGGGATTACAATGAGCAGTTCTTC.